The entry that follows covers one T cell receptor beta chain sequence. Its recognized antigen is unknown. No quality values exist for individual bases; no much larger clone is one base distant. These data are taken from a study of CD8 T cells in ankylosing spondylitis (dated by TCRdb to about 2017). As for the study more broadly: The study profiled T cell receptor beta repertoires in healthy donors and ankylosing spondylitis patients to find disease-linked TCR variants. The whole study cohort included roughly 110 healthy donors and 25 or so ankylosing spondylitis patients. Peripheral blood samples were taken, and synovial fluid was additionally collected from ankylosing spondylitis patients. The paper as a whole reports these results and caveats: According to the report, matched synovial fluid samples from ankylosing spondylitis patients were significantly enriched for the disease-linked clones. Blood from ankylosing spondylitis patients appeared to be characterized by a TCR beta motif made up of 8 or 9 highly homologous amino acid variants. Some TCR beta motif variants had previously been reported in synovial fluid and blood of reactive arthritis patients, which suggested common disease-initiation mechanisms. The disease-linked clones had a CD8+ phenotype and were found at relatively low frequencies in peripheral blood.

The run used an Illumina HiSeq 2500. Quantitative 5'-RACE with molecular barcodes was the method used to prepare the TCR beta libraries. The paper's processing steps were these. To identify disease-linked TCR variants, a new computational method was used, one built on a probabilistic model of VDJ rearrangement. TCRdb passed the public sequencing reads through fastp at Q25 and MiXCR, retaining productive beta sequences. Rows with a matching CDR3 protein are joined into one entry that keeps the most common DNA and genes. The V and J calls, along with clone size, are taken from TCRdb and not from the paper's own processing. This sample lists 180,000 or so distinct CDR3 sequences; under 14% were detected once. The ten largest clones add up to 25% to 35% of the sample. The germline V gene sets CDR1 to SGHRS and CDR2 to YFSETQ. The CDR3 has 16 amino acids, counting the end cysteine and phenylalanine. CDR3 DNA is the only sequence kept; it has 48 bases, read in frame from the first base. V is trimmed back by 0 bases and J by 0 bases, and the junction contains 0 bases that no gene match accounts for.

The specimen sequenced was blood, either unsorted or a sorted T cell fraction (not recorded which). The source of this sequence is a male donor with ankylosing spondylitis or in good health (not recorded which). The rearranged segments are TRBV5-1 and TRBJ2-6, with TRBD1 identical over 7 junction bases. Read as DNA, the sequence is TGCGCCAGCAGCTTGGGGGACAGCTCTGGGGCCAACGTCCTGACTTTC. It encodes CASSLGDSSGANVLTF.